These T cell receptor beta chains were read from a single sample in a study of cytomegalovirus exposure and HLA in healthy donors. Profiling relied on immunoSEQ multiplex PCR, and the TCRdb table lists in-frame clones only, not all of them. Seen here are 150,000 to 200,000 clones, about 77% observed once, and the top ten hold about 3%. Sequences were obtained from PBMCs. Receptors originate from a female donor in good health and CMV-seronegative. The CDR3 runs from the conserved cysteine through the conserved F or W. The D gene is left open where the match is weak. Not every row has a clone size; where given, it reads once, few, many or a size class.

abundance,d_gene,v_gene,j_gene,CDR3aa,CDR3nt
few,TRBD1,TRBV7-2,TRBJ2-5,CASSFRGPGETQYF,TGTGCCAGCAGCTTTAGGGGGCCGGGGGAGACCCAGTACTTC
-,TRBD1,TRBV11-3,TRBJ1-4,CASSSRQGGSFGEKLFF,TGTGCCAGCAGCTCAAGACAGGGTGGGTCGTTTGGTGAAAAACTGTTTTTT
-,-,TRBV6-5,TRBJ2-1,CASSYGAGSSYNEQFF,TGTGCCAGCAGTTACGGGGCGGGGAGCTCCTACAATGAGCAGTTCTTC
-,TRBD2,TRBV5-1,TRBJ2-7,CASSLGSSGSLREQYF,TGCGCCAGCAGCCTCGGTTCTAGCGGGAGCCTTCGCGAGCAGTACTTC
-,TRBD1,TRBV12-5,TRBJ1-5,CASGSTTGGGQPQHF,TGTGCTAGTGGTTCGACCACAGGGGGCGGTCAGCCCCAGCATTTT
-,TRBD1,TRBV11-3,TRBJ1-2,CASSLDVGTGNNYGYTF,TGTGCCAGCAGCTTAGATGTTGGGACAGGGAACAACTATGGCTACACCTTC
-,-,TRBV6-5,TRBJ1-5,CASRQGYGQPQHF,TGTGCCAGCAGGCAGGGGTATGGTCAGCCCCAGCATTTT
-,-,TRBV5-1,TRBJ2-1,CASSSQGSNEQFF,TGCGCCAGCAGCTCCCAGGGATCCAATGAGCAGTTCTTC
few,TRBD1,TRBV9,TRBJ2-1,CASSVTGAYNEQFF,TGTGCCAGCAGCGTGACAGGGGCCTACAATGAGCAGTTCTTC
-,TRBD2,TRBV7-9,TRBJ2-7,CASSYLAGEYEQYF,TGTGCCAGCAGCTACCTAGCGGGAGAGTACGAGCAGTACTTC
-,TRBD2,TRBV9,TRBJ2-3,CASSVRFGTSGRGGTDTQYF,TGTGCCAGCAGCGTAAGGTTCGGGACTAGCGGGCGCGGGGGAACAGATACGCAGTATTTT
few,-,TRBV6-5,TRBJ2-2,CASSYSHPGAGELFF,TGTGCCAGCAGTTACTCCCACCCGGGGGCCGGGGAGCTGTTTTTT
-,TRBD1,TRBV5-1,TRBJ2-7,CASSSQTGGEQYF,TGCGCCAGCAGCTCCCAAACAGGGGGCGAGCAGTACTTC
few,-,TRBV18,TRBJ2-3,CASSTRGKNTDTQYF,TGTGCCAGCTCCACAAGGGGCAAAAATACAGATACGCAGTATTTT
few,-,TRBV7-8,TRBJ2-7,CASSPRSRAYEQYF,TGTGCCAGCAGCCCGCGGTCCAGAGCTTACGAGCAGTACTTC
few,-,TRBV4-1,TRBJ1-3,CASSQVGQLVGNTIYF,TGCGCCAGCAGCCAAGTCGGACAGCTGGTTGGAAACACCATATATTTT
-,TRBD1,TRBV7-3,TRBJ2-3,CASSEQGATDTQYF,TGTGCCAGCAGCGAACAGGGGGCTACAGATACGCAGTATTTT
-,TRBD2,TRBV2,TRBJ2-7,CASSGTTSGGAEQYF,TGTGCCAGCAGTGGAACGACTAGCGGGGGGGCGGAGCAGTACTTC
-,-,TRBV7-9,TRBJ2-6,CASSEGHSGANVLTF,TGTGCCAGCAGCGAGGGCCACTCTGGGGCCAACGTCCTGACTTTC
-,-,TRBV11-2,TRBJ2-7,CASSANRAPYEQYF,TGTGCCAGCAGCGCCAACAGGGCACCCTACGAGCAGTACTTC
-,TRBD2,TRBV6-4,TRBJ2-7,CASSDGAGAPYEQYF,TGTGCCAGCAGTGACGGAGCGGGGGCCCCCTACGAGCAGTACTTC
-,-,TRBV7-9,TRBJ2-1,CASSRNRDNYNEQFF,TGTGCCAGCAGCCGTAACCGGGACAACTACAATGAGCAGTTCTTC
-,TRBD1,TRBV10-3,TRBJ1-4,CATRQTGSWEKLFF,TGTGCCACCCGGCAGACAGGGTCTTGGGAAAAACTGTTTTTT
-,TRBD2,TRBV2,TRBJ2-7,CASRPSGGIPYEQYF,TGTGCCAGCAGGCCCTCGGGGGGGATTCCCTACGAGCAGTACTTC
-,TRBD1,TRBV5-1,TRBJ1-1,CASSLQGVSAFF,TGCGCCAGCAGCTTACAGGGGGTGTCGGCTTTCTTT
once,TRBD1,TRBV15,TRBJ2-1,CATSRGGTGINNEQFF,TGTGCCACCAGCAGAGGAGGGACAGGGATTAACAATGAGCAGTTCTTC
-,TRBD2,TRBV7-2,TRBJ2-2,CASRTSEATGELFF,TGTGCCAGCCGGACTAGCGAGGCCACCGGGGAGCTGTTTTTT
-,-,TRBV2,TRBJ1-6,CASRPDSYNSPLHF,TGTGCCAGCAGACCAGACAGCTATAATTCACCCCTCCACTTT
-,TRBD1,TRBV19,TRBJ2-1,CASSQQGGSYNEQFF,TGTGCCAGTTCCCAACAGGGGGGTTCCTACAATGAGCAGTTCTTC
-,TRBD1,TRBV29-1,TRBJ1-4,CSVRVTGVGYEKLFF,TGCAGCGTGAGGGTGACAGGGGTCGGGTACGAAAAACTGTTTTTT
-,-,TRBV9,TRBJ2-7,CASSVTSSGNEQYF,TGTGCCAGCAGCGTCACGAGCTCAGGGAACGAGCAGTACTTC
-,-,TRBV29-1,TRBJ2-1,CSVGTYNEQFF,TGCAGCGTCGGGACCTACAATGAGCAGTTCTTC
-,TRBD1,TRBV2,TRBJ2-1,CASSEGQGDTRFF,TGTGCCAGCAGTGAGGGCCAGGGGGATACAAGGTTCTTC
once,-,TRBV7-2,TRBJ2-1,CASSLGAGSSYNEQFF,TGTGCCAGCAGCTTAGGGGCGGGGAGCTCCTACAATGAGCAGTTCTTC
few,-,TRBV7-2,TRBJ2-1,CASSFYGEQFF,TGTGCCAGCAGCTTCTACGGTGAGCAGTTCTTC
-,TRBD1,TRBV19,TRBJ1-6,CASSSGQGPPRRSPLHF,TGTGCCAGTAGTAGCGGACAGGGGCCGCCAAGGCGTTCACCCCTCCACTTT
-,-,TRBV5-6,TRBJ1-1,CASSFLTRENTEAFF,TGTGCCAGCAGCTTTTTGACGAGGGAAAACACTGAAGCTTTCTTT